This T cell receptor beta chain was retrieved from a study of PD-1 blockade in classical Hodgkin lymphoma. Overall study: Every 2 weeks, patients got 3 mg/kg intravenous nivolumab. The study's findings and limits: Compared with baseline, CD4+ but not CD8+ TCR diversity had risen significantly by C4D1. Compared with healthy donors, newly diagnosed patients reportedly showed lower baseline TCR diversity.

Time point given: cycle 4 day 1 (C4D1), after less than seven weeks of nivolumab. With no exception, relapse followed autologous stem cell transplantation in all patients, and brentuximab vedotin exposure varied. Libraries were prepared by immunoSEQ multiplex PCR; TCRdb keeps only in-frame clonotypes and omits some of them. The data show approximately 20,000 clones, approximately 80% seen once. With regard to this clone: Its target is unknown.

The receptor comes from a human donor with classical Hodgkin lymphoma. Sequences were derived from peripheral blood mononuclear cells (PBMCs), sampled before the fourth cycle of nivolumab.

CDR3 sequence (DNA): TGTGCCAGCGAAACCGGGAATATCTATGGCTACACCTTC. This codes for CASETGNIYGYTF. The chain links TRBV2 to TRBJ1-2; no reliable D call. V lost 8 bases to trimming and J lost 4 bases, with 14 bases between them. The germline gives CDR1 SNHLY, CDR2 FYNNEI. This CDR3 is built from 13 residues.